This T cell receptor (beta chain) was profiled in a study of glioma-infiltrating T cells after dendritic cell vaccination. For the study at large: At biweekly intervals, patients got three intradermal dendritic cell vaccine injections.

This clone was observed once. The immunoSEQ assay amplified TCRB CDR3 from up to about 2 ug DNA. The repertoire was sequenced with immunoSEQ multiplex PCR; TCRdb's copy has only in-frame clones and lacks some. Of about 73,000 clones in the sample, roughly four fifths were seen once. The germline CDR1 and CDR2 sequences are SGHKS and YYEKEE (reference sequence). Trimming at V came to 2 bases and at J to 5 bases, leaving 12 bases not matched to a gene. The CDR3 contains 18 residues. This sample comprised blood, obtained before dendritic cell vaccination. This sequence joins TRBV5-5 and TRBJ2-2; 10 nucleotides line up with TRBD1. This sequence was found in a human donor with glioblastoma. The CDR3 nucleotides read TGTGCCAGCAGCTTAAAGGGTGCCGGGACAGGGGCGACCGGGGAGCTGTTTTTT. Its translation is CASSLKGAGTGATGELFF.